This is a list of T cell receptor beta chains from one sample in a study of cytotoxic CD8 clonotypes in ibrutinib-treated CLL. This table comes from immunoSEQ multiplex PCR, and its TCRdb copy is limited to in-frame clones, with some not included. The data contain a few hundred thousand clones, roughly 67% of them singletons. The source material was PBMCs, sampled after 36 months of ibrutinib treatment. Receptors originate from a human donor with chronic lymphocytic leukemia. Each CDR3 is given with its conserved first and last residue. The D gene is left open where the match is weak. Rows give clone size only sometimes, using once, few, many, or a class for an expanded clone.

v_call	d_call	j_call	clone_size	cdr3_nt	cdr3_aa
TRBV11-2	NA	TRBJ2-1	NA	TGTGCCAGCAGCTTAGCAGACCTATACAATGAGCAGTTCTTC	CASSLADLYNEQFF
TRBV10-3	NA	TRBJ1-2	once	TGTGCCACCAGGGACGGCGAGAATTGGGGCTACACCTTC	CATRDGENWGYTF
TRBV11-2	NA	TRBJ2-7	NA	TGTGCCAGCGGCCAGGCCTTCGGGTACGAGCAGTACTTC	CASGQAFGYEQYF
TRBV7-9	NA	TRBJ1-2	NA	TGTGCCAGCAGCCAGGAGAACTATGGCTACACCTTC	CASSQENYGYTF
TRBV5-1	TRBD1	TRBJ1-6	NA	TGCGCCAGCAGCCGAGATGGACAGGGTGAATCACCCCTCCACTTT	CASSRDGQGESPLHF
TRBV2	TRBD2	TRBJ2-1	NA	TGTGCCAGCAGAGCGGGACGGACAAGCTTCAATGAGCAGTTCTTC	CASRAGRTSFNEQFF
TRBV7-9	TRBD1	TRBJ2-7	NA	TGTGCCAGCAGCTTAAACAGGGGGTCCTACGAGCAGTACTTC	CASSLNRGSYEQYF
TRBV11-2	NA	TRBJ2-7	NA	TGTGCCAGCAGGAAGCCAGTCCACTACGAGCAGTACTTC	CASRKPVHYEQYF
TRBV25-1	TRBD1	TRBJ1-4	NA	TGTGCCAGCAGTGAGTTACTACAGGGGGGTGAAAAACTGTTTTTT	CASSELLQGGEKLFF
TRBV2	TRBD1	TRBJ2-1	NA	TGTGCCAGCATTCGACTCGCCGGGACAGGGAACTACAATGAGCAGTTCTTC	CASIRLAGTGNYNEQFF
TRBV2	TRBD1	TRBJ1-6	NA	TGTGCCAGCAGGGGACAGGGGAATTCACCCCTCCACTTT	CASRGQGNSPLHF
TRBV2	TRBD1	TRBJ2-7	few	TGTGCCAGCAGAGAGACAGGGGTTCTCTACGAGCAGTACTTC	CASRETGVLYEQYF
TRBV29-1	TRBD1	TRBJ2-1	NA	TGCAGCGCGCCCCATGTGGACAGGGGGCAAAACAATGAGCAGTTCTTC	CSAPHVDRGQNNEQFF
TRBV18	NA	TRBJ2-2	once	TGTGCCAGCTCACCTAACCTGTGGCTGTTTTTT	CASSPNLWLFF
TRBV28	NA	TRBJ2-2	NA	TGTGCCAGCAGATTGAACACCGGGGAGCTGTTTTTT	CASRLNTGELFF
TRBV7-3	NA	TRBJ2-1	NA	TGTGCCAGCAGCTTAAGCCAGGGCTGGTACAATGAGCAGTTCTTC	CASSLSQGWYNEQFF
TRBV27	TRBD1	TRBJ1-2	NA	TGTGCCAGCAGTACCCTGACAGGGGGCGTCTATGGCTACACCTTC	CASSTLTGGVYGYTF
TRBV7-6	NA	TRBJ1-6	few	TGTGCCAGCAGCCGTGCGGGCTCACCCCTCCACTTT	CASSRAGSPLHF
TRBV18	NA	TRBJ2-5	NA	TGTGCCAGCTCACCGTGGGCCAGGCTTGGGGAGACCCAGTACTTC	CASSPWARLGETQYF
TRBV25-1	NA	TRBJ1-5	NA	TGTGCCGAGTCACCGGCGGCAGTCAATCAGCCCCAGCATTTT	CAESPAAVNQPQHF
TRBV25-1	TRBD1	TRBJ2-7	NA	TGTGCCAGCAGTGGAAGGGACAGGTGGTACGAGCAGTACTTC	CASSGRDRWYEQYF
TRBV5-1	NA	TRBJ2-3	NA	TGCGCCAGCAGCATTATCCCGGATACGCAGTATTTT	CASSIIPDTQYF